This record covers a single TCR beta chain. The PCR made use of 60 Vbeta and 13 Jbeta primers. Sequencing was performed with immunoSEQ multiplex PCR; in TCRdb, only in-frame clones are kept and a portion is missing. The repertoire has 150,000 to 200,000 clones, more than 85% of them found once; the top ten carry around 1.5%. The data stem from a study of cytomegalovirus exposure and HLA in healthy donors. This clonotype originated in a young woman in good health and CMV-seronegative. The sequenced material came from PBMCs.

The CDR3 here is CSGAGEYGYTF. The CDR3, as DNA: TGCAGCGGGGCAGGGGAATATGGCTACACCTTC. The gene calls are TRBV29-1 and TRBJ1-2; D may be TRBD1 (6 bases). The CDR3 totals 11 residues. Germline CDR1 is SQVTM and CDR2 is ANQGSEA. Trimming shortened V by 7 bases and J by 5 bases, and 11 bases separated the two germline ends.